The present T cell receptor beta chain was sequenced within a study of blood T cells in healthy people across ages. Primed by a sample-barcoded 5' primer and a J-beta primer mix, a second PCR proceeded for about 6 to 11 cycles. TCRdb itself ran the 5' RACE reads through MiXCR, one entry per CDR3 protein. In the table there are a few hundred thousand distinct CDR3 sequences, about 25% of which are singletons. Every sample yielded at least 7 million isolated PBMCs. Study-wide findings and caveats: With donor CMV status unknown, expanded clonotype changes were possibly confounded.

Details on this clonotype: Its specificity is unknown.

V shed 3 bases and J shed 10 bases, with 10 bases lying between them. CDR3 length: 12 amino acids. The germline CDR1 and CDR2 sequences are MDHEN and SYDVKM. The sample consisted of blood. The receptor was derived from a woman between 65 and 79 years old in good health. The chain has TRBV28 and TRBJ2-1; D unresolved. CDR3 DNA sequence: TGTGCCAGCAGTTTTTTAATAGGGGAGCAGTTCTTC. This sequence encodes CASSFLIGEQFF. Supplemented by reference TRBV28 and TRBJ2-1, the full variable domain reads DVKVTQSSRYLVKRTGEKVFLECVQDMDHENMFWYRQDPGLGLRLIYFSYDVKMKEKGDIPEGYSVSREKKERFSLILESASTNQTSMYLCASSFLIGEQFFGPGTRLTVL.